The T cell receptor (beta chain) described here comes from a study of cytomegalovirus exposure and HLA in healthy donors. The junction had 8 bases not matched to a gene; V was cut back by 2 bases and J by 5 bases. Germline V CDR1 and CDR2: SGHKS, YYEKEE (reference sequence). The CDR3 has 15 amino acids. The assay was immunoSEQ multiplex PCR, and TCRdb's table has in-frame clones only and misses some. The table has a few hundred thousand clones, 75% to 90% seen once. This chain uses TRBV5-5 with TRBJ2-3; 7 bases align to TRBD1. Sequencing was carried out using PBMCs. This clonotype was obtained from a young woman in good health and CMV-seronegative. The CDR3 protein is CASSLTGVVGDTQYF. The CDR3 nucleotides read TGTGCCAGCAGCTTAACAGGGGTGGTCGGAGATACGCAGTATTTT.